What follows is one T cell receptor beta chain and its context. The specificity of this receptor is unknown. Nothing much larger sits one base from this clone, and base qualities are not available. The immunoSEQ Assay was the method used to sequence TCRbeta CDR3 regions. After extraction, genomic DNA underwent amplification by bias-controlled multiplex PCR, followed by high-throughput sequencing. Concerning the study's data processing: To quantify the absolute abundance of every unique TCRbeta CDR3 region, sequences were collapsed and filtered. T cell fraction was estimated by normalization of TCRbeta template counts to usable DNA, with usable DNA being measured through amplification of reference genes present in all nucleated cells. Repertoire TCRs were annotated as SARS-CoV-2-specific by exact matching of V gene, CDR3 amino acid sequence and J gene to a known reactive TCR set. The reference SARS-CoV-2 TCR set was obtained from MIRA and was filtered for enrichment in COVID-19-positive ImmuneCODE repertoires, whereby public or cross-reactive TCRs were removed. Based on the MIRA antigens, annotated TCRs were further analysed at the level of specific ORF or position within ORF. Breadth was defined as annotated unique rearrangements over total unique productive rearrangements; depth was the summed frequency of those rearrangements. Group comparisons of TCR breadth used two-sided Wilcoxon rank-sum tests. Here the immuneACCESS table is served through TCRdb, limited to in-frame sequences with V and J called. Missing clones are a known gap in these copies; in checked studies unresolved V genes cover under half, and the rest lacks a known reason. The DNA gave D and trimming, while V, J and clone size come from that table. The sample includes about half a million clones, with 70% to 90% observed a single time. Together, the top ten hold 1.5% to 2% of the sample.

The sample is drawn from a study of Ad26.COV2.S vaccination and SARS-CoV-2 variants (dated by TCRdb to the early 2020s). Background for the entire study: Donors in the vaccine arm were drawn from COV1001, a phase I-IIa trial of Ad26.COV2.S in healthy adults that was multicentre, randomized, double-blind and placebo-controlled. The specificity and breadth of SARS-CoV-2-reactive T cell receptors after Ad26.COV2.S vaccination were assessed by TCRbeta repertoire sequencing. Trial participants were randomized into five groups of five: low-dose or high-dose Ad26.COV2.S given once or twice, or placebo on both occasions. Investigators remained blinded to trial group allocation during experiments and outcome assessment. The TCR-sequenced set comprised around 30 samples: around 20 Ad26.COV2.S vaccine recipients, 5 placebo recipients and 8 SARS-CoV-2 convalescent individuals. Ad26.COV2.S was administered intramuscularly at a dose of 5x10^10 or 1x10^11 viral particles, either as one shot or as two shots given 56 days apart.

Summary of the overall study and its limitations: Non-spike TCR breadth was comparable between vaccine and placebo recipients, consistent with the vaccine containing only spike. Ad26.COV2.S recipients had higher spike-specific TCR breadth than placebo recipients (P = 0.0014). The authors noted that the TCR breadth and depth analyses may have underestimated total T cell responses. The study was not powered for comparison of responses between vaccine doses or regimens. Substantial breadth of spike-specific CD8+ and CD4+ T cell responses was reported after vaccination.

This sample's treatment or condition label indicates: some 20 received Ad26.COV2.S at low or high dose, single or two shots; 5 received placebo; per-sample allocation not given. For vaccine and placebo recipients, the sequenced repertoires came from samples collected on day 63 after the first injection. Cohort 1b enrolled roughly 25 adults aged 18-55 years at a single site in Boston, USA, between 29 July and 7 August 2020. Ad26.COV2.S was a replication-incompetent adenovirus type 26 vector expressing a prefusion-stabilized SARS-CoV-2 spike protein from the original Wuhan strain. The CDR1 and CDR2 encoded by the germline V gene are MNHEY and SVGEGT. The trim is 5 bases for V and 3 bases for J, with a gap of 14 bases between the germline ends. The CDR3 numbers 14 residues from cysteine through phenylalanine. Just the 42-base CDR3 DNA is kept, in frame starting at base 1.

The input for sequencing was peripheral blood, taken in a trial of Ad26.COV2.S vaccine versus placebo. This sequence uses TRBV6-2 or TRBV6-3 and TRBJ2-7; the D gene is possibly TRBD1 or TRBD2, with 6 bases matching each. The source is a person aged 18-65 years who received the Ad26.COV2.S COVID-19 vaccine or a placebo. In nucleotides, the sequence is TGTGCCAGCAGTGGAGAGGGGGGCGTCTACGAGCAGTACTTC. Translation gives CASSGEGGVYEQYF.